This passage covers 30 T cell receptor beta chains from one sample sequenced in a study of T cell repertoires in cytomegalovirus infection. TCRdb itself ran the reads through MiXCR, one entry per CDR3 protein. The profile shows 400,000 to 550,000 distinct CDR3 sequences, around 11% of them singletons. Material for sequencing was PBMCs. These receptors were collected from a human donor in good health (CMV status not recorded). Some clones in this sample may be carry-over from other donors' samples.

This chain links TRBV20-1 with TRBJ2-3, with D tentatively TRBD1 (6 bases). Per the germline V gene, CDR1 is DFQATT and CDR2 is SNEGSKA (reference sequence). Trimming stripped 3 bases from V and 4 bases from J, with 11 bases between. The CDR3 spans 13 residues. The CDR3 spells CSARSDSSDTQYF. In DNA, the CDR3 is TGCAGTGCTAGGTCGGACAGCTCAGATACGCAGTATTTT.

This clonotype was counted a few times. Here the CDR3 DNA reads TGTGCCAGTAGTCGCCTGGCAGAATCGGTAGATACGCAGTATTTT. This gives the protein CASSRLAESVDTQYF. The rearrangement links TRBV19 to TRBJ2-3; no firm D call. The V end lost 5 bases, the J end lost 5 bases, and 17 bases lay between the germline ends. This CDR3 contains 15 residues. Per the germline V gene, CDR1 is LNHDA and CDR2 is SQIVND (reference sequence).

The rearrangement uses TRBV6-5 and TRBJ2-3; 7 positions agree with TRBD2. The CDR3 runs 16 residues. Germline trimming cut 2 bases from V and 0 bases from J; bases unmatched to any gene: 5. CDR1 and CDR2 from the germline V gene are MNHEY and SVGAGI. The CDR3 spells CASSYDGGGSTDTQYF. CDR3 coding DNA: TGTGCCAGCAGTTACGATGGCGGGGGTAGCACAGATACGCAGTATTTT.

This clonotype was recorded many times. The rearrangement links TRBV20-1 to TRBJ2-3; a weak D match, TRBD1 (6 bases). Germline V gene lookup returns CDR1 DFQATT and CDR2 SNEGSKA (reference sequence). The length of the CDR3 is 13 residues. Trimming took off 2 bases at V and 8 bases at J, with 14 bases between the two ends. This CDR3 is CSARNIGQPTQYF. As DNA, the CDR3 is TGCAGTGCTAGAAACATTGGACAGCCTACGCAGTATTTT.

This clonotype was seen many times. The J gene is TRBJ1-5, the V gene TRBV2, with a possible D match to TRBD1 (6 bases). V was clipped by 3 bases and J by 7 bases, with 13 bases between them. From germline, CDR1 is SNHLY and CDR2 FYNNEI. CDR3 length: 14 residues. The DNA for the CDR3 is TGTGCCAGCAGTGATACGGGGGCCCGCCAGCCCCAGCATTTT. Its protein product is CASSDTGARQPQHF.

J is TRBJ2-5 and V is TRBV29-1; TRBD2 aligns across 8 bases. V was clipped by 6 bases and J by 1 base; unmatched bases: 4. Germline lookup yields CDR1 SQVTM and CDR2 ANQGSEA. The CDR3 sequence is 13 residues long. CDR3 in DNA: TGCAGCGTCGGGAGGGGTACCCAAGAGACCCAGTACTTC. Translated, it gives CSVGRGTQETQYF.

This clonotype was observed at least ten times. This chain joins TRBV12-3 or TRBV12-4 and TRBJ2-1; TRBD2 matches 8 bases. V shed 6 bases and J 6 bases; nucleotides not matched to a gene: 10. CDR3 length: 15 amino acids. The CDR3: CASRRGTSRSNEQFF. The CDR3 nucleotides read TGTGCCAGCAGGAGAGGGACTAGTCGTTCCAATGAGCAGTTCTTC.

This clonotype was detected only a few times. V and J are TRBV5-4 and TRBJ2-1, with D possibly called TRBD1 or TRBD2 (5 bases each). Germline V gene data show CDR1 as SGHNT and CDR2 as YYREEE (reference sequence). V was cut by 0 bases and J by 7 bases, with 11 bases left in between. The CDR3 runs to 14 residues. DNA for the CDR3: TGTGCCAGCAGCTTGGATCCAGGGACGAATGAGCAGTTCTTC. This sequence encodes CASSLDPGTNEQFF.

Note on this clonotype: This sequence may be a read error, since a much larger clone differs from it by one base. Lacking the conserved final phenylalanine or tryptophan, this CDR3 likely reflects a read error. The chain has TRBV27 and TRBJ1-5; D may be TRBD1 (5 bases). Germline CDR1 and CDR2: MNHEY and SMNVEV (reference sequence). This CDR3 comprises 14 residues. The V end was cut by 0 bases, the J end by 9 bases, with 12 bases between. CDR3 bases: TGTGCCAGCAGTTTATCACAGGCTTATCGGCCCCAGCATCTT. It translates to CASSLSQAYRPQHL.

The chain recombines TRBV4-1 with TRBJ2-2; TRBD1 or TRBD2 may be the D gene (5 bases each). Germline CDR1 MGHRA, CDR2 YSYEKL. There are 17 residues in the CDR3. The V and J ends lost 4 bases and 4 bases respectively, with 19 bases between them. Here the CDR3 DNA reads TGCGCCAGCAGCCTCCGCCGTCGGGGACCGGGCACCGGGGAGCTGTTTTTT. Its translation: CASSLRRRGPGTGELFF.

This clonotype was counted at least ten times. V gene TRBV4-2 combines with J gene TRBJ2-5; 7 positions agree with TRBD2. The CDR3 consists of 18 residues. CDR1 is LGHNA, CDR2 YNFKEQ, per germline. V lost 0 bases to trimming and J lost 2 bases; unmatched junction nucleotides: 12. The CDR3 DNA sequence: TGTGCCAGCAGCCAAGATTTAGCCGCGGGGGATCGGCAAGAGACCCAGTACTTC. It codes for CASSQDLAAGDRQETQYF.

The sample holds a few counts of this clonotype. The chain carries TRBV6-2 or TRBV6-3 and TRBJ2-1; 9 bases are shared with TRBD2. Germline V lookup: CDR1 MNHEY, CDR2 SVGEGT. The CDR3 spans 16 residues. With 7 bases clipped from V and 8 bases from J, the junction kept 15 bases outside the gene matches. The CDR3 nucleotides are TGTGCCAGCATGGGCCTAGCGGGAACCCCCATCCATGAGCAGTTCTTC. It yields the protein CASMGLAGTPIHEQFF.

This clonotype has a count of ten or more. The chain links TRBV2 to TRBJ1-2; 10 bases align to TRBD1. Losses at the gene ends were 8 bases for V and 7 bases for J; bases not matched to a gene: 10. This CDR3 is 14 amino acids long. Germline CDR1 reads SNHLY; CDR2 reads FYNNEI. The CDR3 loop is CASDRDRGTTGYTF. The DNA of the CDR3 is TGTGCCAGCGACAGGGACAGGGGAACCACTGGCTACACCTTC.

The chain links TRBV6-5 to TRBJ2-1; the D gene is possibly TRBD1 (6 bases). Trimming took off 6 bases at V and 4 bases at J, with 10 bases between the two ends. The CDR3 covers 13 residues. The germline gives CDR1 MNHEY, CDR2 SVGAGI. CDR3 coding DNA: TGTGCCAGCAGAACCACAGGGTACAATGAGCAGTTCTTC. It codes for CASRTTGYNEQFF.

The chain couples TRBV5-4 to TRBJ2-1; D gene uncertain. Germline-derived CDR1 and CDR2 are SGHNT and YYREEE (reference sequence). There are 13 residues in the CDR3. V lost 4 bases and J 6 bases, leaving 11 bases between the germline ends. The CDR3 sequence: CASSPAKPNEQFF. The CDR3 DNA reads TGTGCCAGCAGCCCGGCAAAACCCAATGAGCAGTTCTTC.

This clonotype was picked up many times. The chain is built from TRBV7-3 and TRBJ1-1, with TRBD1 as a possible D gene (5 bases). CDR1 is SGHTA, CDR2 FQGTGA, per germline. V was pared by 5 bases and J by 3 bases, with 13 bases between. The CDR3 is 14 residues long. CDR3 residues: CASSNNGGDTEAFF. CDR3 bases: TGTGCCAGCAGCAATAACGGGGGGGACACTGAAGCTTTCTTT.

This clonotype showed up many times. The chain uses TRBV5-1 and TRBJ1-6; D is possibly TRBD1 (6 bases). This CDR3 comprises 12 residues. V was pared by 5 bases and J by 7 bases, with 7 bases between. Germline assignment: CDR1 SGHRS and CDR2 YFSETQ. DNA for the CDR3: TGCGCCAGCAGGGGACAAAATTCACCCCTCCACTTT. It translates to CASRGQNSPLHF.

This clonotype was counted at least ten times. V usage is TRBV4-2 and J usage is TRBJ2-1; 9 bases agree with TRBD2. Germline CDR1 reads LGHNA; CDR2 reads YNFKEQ. The CDR3 spans 16 residues. Germline trimming cut 1 base from V and 6 bases from J; bases unmatched to any gene: 7. CDR3 DNA: TGTGCCAGCAGCCAAGTCGGGCTAGCGGGGTTCAATGAGCAGTTCTTC. This sequence encodes CASSQVGLAGFNEQFF.

In this sample, this clonotype turned up many times. The chain has TRBV28 and TRBJ2-7, with 9 bases that match TRBD1. Germline V gives CDR1 MDHEN, CDR2 SYDVKM. V shed 5 bases and J 5 bases; nucleotides not matched to a gene: 10. The CDR3 has 15 amino acids. The CDR3, as DNA: TGTGCCAGCAGTCCGCCGGGACAGGGTGTACACGAGCAGTACTTC. It codes for CASSPPGQGVHEQYF.

This clonotype was counted between two and nine times. The V and J genes are TRBV30 and TRBJ2-1; TRBD2 matches at 10 bases. The CDR3 is 15 residues long. Germline V CDR1 and CDR2: GTSNPN, SVGIG (reference sequence). Unmatched junction bases numbered 9, after V lost 3 bases and J lost 7 bases. The CDR3 region is CAWSIAGGYGNEQFF. CDR3 sequence (DNA): TGTGCCTGGAGCATAGCGGGAGGTTATGGAAATGAGCAGTTCTTC. Variable domain in full (rest from reference TRBV30 and TRBJ2-1): SQTIHQWPATLVQPVGSPLSLECTVEGTSNPNLYWYRQAAGRGLQLLFYSVGIGQISSEVPQNLSASRPQDRQFILSSKKLLLSDSGFYLCAWSIAGGYGNEQFFGPGTRLTVL.

This clonotype occurred many times. The rearrangement uses TRBV2 and TRBJ1-5; 10 positions agree with TRBD1. CDR3 length equals 14 residues. Trimming at V came to 3 bases and at J to 6 bases, leaving 2 bases not matched to a gene. CDR1 and CDR2 from the germline V gene are SNHLY and FYNNEI. The CDR3 sequence: CASSEGQGIQPQHF. In DNA form, the CDR3 reads TGTGCCAGCAGTGAGGGACAGGGGATTCAGCCCCAGCATTTT.

This clonotype was recorded many times. CDR3 sequence (DNA): TGTGCCAGCACCCCGGGACGGGTAGGGGAGCAGTACTTC. Translated, it gives CASTPGRVGEQYF. This chain connects TRBV28 to TRBJ2-7; perhaps D is TRBD1 or TRBD2 (5 bases each). The CDR3 runs 13 residues. V was shortened by 7 bases and J by 7 bases, with 17 bases between the two germline ends. Per germline, CDR1 MDHEN and CDR2 SYDVKM.

This clonotype has just a few counts. V is TRBV7-9 and J is TRBJ1-2; tentative D call: TRBD1 (6 bases). Germline CDR1 SEHNR, CDR2 FQNEAQ (reference sequence). This CDR3 is 13 amino acids long. The ends were cut back, 1 base at V and 8 bases at J, with 11 bases in the middle. CDR3 bases: TGTGCCAGCAGCTTAGGCCCGGGGGCGGGCTACACCTTC. It yields the protein CASSLGPGAGYTF.

V and J are TRBV27 and TRBJ2-1; no clear D. From germline, CDR1 is MNHEY and CDR2 SMNVEV (reference sequence). Trimming left V 3 bases short and J 3 bases short, with 12 bases between. The CDR3 contains 15 residues. The CDR3 region is CASSLGQHGYNEQFF. CDR3 nucleotides: TGTGCCAGCAGTTTGGGCCAACACGGCTACAATGAGCAGTTCTTC.

This clonotype showed up many times. The chain carries TRBV7-3 and TRBJ2-5; 8 positions match TRBD2. Per the germline V gene, CDR1 is SGHTA and CDR2 is FQGTGA. After removal of 4 bases from V and 5 bases from J, the junction contained 9 bases not matched to a gene. The CDR3 length is 15 residues. The chain's CDR3 is CASSSIGGRRETQYF. CDR3 in DNA: TGTGCCAGCAGCTCAATAGGCGGGAGGAGGGAGACCCAGTACTTC.

This chain joins TRBV13 and TRBJ2-1; TRBD2 matches 7 bases. The V and J ends lost 1 base and 9 bases, in that order; junction bases with no gene match: 15. Per germline, CDR1 PRHDT and CDR2 FYEKMQ (reference sequence). The CDR3 consists of 17 residues. The CDR3 region has the DNA TGTGCCAGCAGCTTAGACCCCATCGCGGGGAGGGGCGGTGAGCAGTTCTTC. It yields the protein CASSLDPIAGRGGEQFF.

This clonotype was picked up many times. The gene calls are TRBV7-6 and TRBJ2-1, with 8 bases aligning to TRBD1. V trimming: 2 bases; J trimming: 3 bases; junction bases outside the gene matches: 6. This CDR3 is 16 amino acids long. Germline V CDR1 and CDR2: SGHVS, FNYEAQ. The CDR3 loop reads CASSLRTGHYYNEQFF. CDR3 nucleotides: TGTGCCAGCAGCTTAAGGACAGGGCATTACTACAATGAGCAGTTCTTC.

This clonotype appeared many times. The rearrangement joins TRBV28 to TRBJ1-1; no reliable D call. Between the trimmed V and J ends, which lost 3 bases and 8 bases, there was a span of 10 bases. The CDR3 has 12 amino acids. From germline, CDR1 is MDHEN and CDR2 SYDVKM. The CDR3 loop is CASSLERLEAFF. The CDR3 nucleotides are TGTGCCAGCAGTTTGGAACGGCTAGAAGCTTTCTTT.

This clonotype was seen ten or more times. The chain joins TRBV7-9 to TRBJ2-3; maybe TRBD1 (6 bases). This CDR3 is 17 amino acids long. Trimming left V 4 bases short and J 4 bases short, with 21 bases between. Per germline, CDR1 SEHNR and CDR2 FQNEAQ (reference sequence). CDR3 in amino acids: CASSSGTGLVSSDTQYF. In nucleotides, the CDR3 is TGTGCCAGCAGCTCGGGCACAGGGTTGGTTAGTTCAGATACGCAGTATTTT.

This clonotype was picked up many times. CDR3 nucleotides: TGTGCCAGCAGTTACGGGATCGAAAGCACAGATACGCAGTATTTT. This gives the protein CASSYGIESTDTQYF. This chain connects TRBV6-5 to TRBJ2-3, with D unclear. The CDR3 spans 15 residues. V was clipped by 2 bases and J by 0 bases, with 9 bases between them. Germline lookup yields CDR1 MNHEY and CDR2 SVGAGI.